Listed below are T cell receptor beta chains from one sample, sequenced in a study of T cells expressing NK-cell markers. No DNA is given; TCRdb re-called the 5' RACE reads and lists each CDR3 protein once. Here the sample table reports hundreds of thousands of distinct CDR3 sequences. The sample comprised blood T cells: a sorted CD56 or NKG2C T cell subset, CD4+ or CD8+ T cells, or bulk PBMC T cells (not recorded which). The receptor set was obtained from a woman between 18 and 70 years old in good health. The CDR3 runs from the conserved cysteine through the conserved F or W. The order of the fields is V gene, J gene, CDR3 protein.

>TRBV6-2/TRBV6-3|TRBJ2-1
CASSRLDEQFF
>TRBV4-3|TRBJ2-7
CASRASTGSYEQYF
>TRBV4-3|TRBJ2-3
CASSQVSGGPQYF
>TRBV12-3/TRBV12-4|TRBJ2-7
CASSFISGPQQYF
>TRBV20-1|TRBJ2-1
CSARATSGRTIYNEQFF
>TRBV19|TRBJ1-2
CASSMTGTGNYGYTF
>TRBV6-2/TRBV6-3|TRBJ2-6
CASRPEGSGANVLTF
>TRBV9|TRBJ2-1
CASSDRLAGGPNEQFF
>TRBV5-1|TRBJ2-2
CASSPGTPAGELFF
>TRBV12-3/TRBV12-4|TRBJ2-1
CASSLSSGISSYNEQFF
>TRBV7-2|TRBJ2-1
CASSLGASGPYNEQFF
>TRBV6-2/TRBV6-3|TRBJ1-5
CASSYSGSNQPQHF
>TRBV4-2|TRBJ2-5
CASSQERSGGQETQYF
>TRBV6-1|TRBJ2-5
CASRTSGSQETQYF
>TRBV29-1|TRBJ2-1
CSARGQGFNEQFF
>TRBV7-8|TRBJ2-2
CASSLALGPARSTDTGELFF
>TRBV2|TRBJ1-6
CASRALGRGDSPLHF
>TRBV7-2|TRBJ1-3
CASSLGVLDGDTIYF
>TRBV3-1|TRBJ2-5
CASSRTPGTSGAQETQYF
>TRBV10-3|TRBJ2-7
CAIGSGRADEQYF
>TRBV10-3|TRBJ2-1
CAISQTDNEQFF
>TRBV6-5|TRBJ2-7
CASSYVGQGLGEQYF
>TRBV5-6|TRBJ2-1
CASTSQRERRQFF
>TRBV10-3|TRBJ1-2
CAITTGLTSYGYTF
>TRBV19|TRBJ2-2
CASHGGGTGELFF
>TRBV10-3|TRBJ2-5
CAISATSVQETQYF
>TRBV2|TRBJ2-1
CASSDMTGNEQFF
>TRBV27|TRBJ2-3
CASSHPTSASTDTQYF
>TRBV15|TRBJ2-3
CATSRAKGLAGDGFTDTQYF
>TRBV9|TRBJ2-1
CASSPGTGTENEQFF
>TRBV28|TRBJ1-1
CASSWFSTRRAEAFF
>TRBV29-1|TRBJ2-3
CSVRLAGGTDTQYF
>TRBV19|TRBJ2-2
CASSPVTVNTGELFF
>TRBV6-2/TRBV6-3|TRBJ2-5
CASRLAGGNQETQYF
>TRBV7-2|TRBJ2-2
CASSLANRFTGELFF
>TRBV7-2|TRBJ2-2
CASSLAGGVGTGELFF
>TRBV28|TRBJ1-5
CALCRGDSNQPQHF
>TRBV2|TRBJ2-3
CASSEARLARADTQYF
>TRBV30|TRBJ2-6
CAWTPGHSSSGANVLTF
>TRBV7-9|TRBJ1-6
CASSLALGGSPLHF
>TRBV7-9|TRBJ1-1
CASSQRGWDRGDVEAFF
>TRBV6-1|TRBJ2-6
CASQGFRANVLTF
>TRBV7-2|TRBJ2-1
CASSVAGGPGNEQFF